This record looks at one TCR beta chain sequence and its context. Its cognate antigen is unknown. Sequencing templates came from extracted RNA that was reverse transcribed into cDNA. Clones were sequenced by immunoSEQ multiplex PCR, and TCRdb holds only the in-frame ones, with some missing. The sample includes 190,000 or so clones, roughly 50% of them seen just once. In germline, CDR1 is SGHVS, CDR2 FNYEAQ. V was trimmed by 8 bases and J by 5 bases, leaving 4 bases between them. This CDR3 has 10 amino acids. The record originates from a study of CD8+ T cells in alopecia areata. Study-level points and caveats: In lesional scalp, particularly from alopecia totalis/universalis, clonality was higher than in normal scalp.

The treatment here: oral pan-JAK inhibitor, 5-10 mg twice daily. Sorting from PBMCs produced CD4+ and CD8+ T cells. Sample: CD4+ T cells sorted from blood, taken at week 24, from a patient treated with tofacitinib. V usage is TRBV7-6 and J usage is TRBJ2-1; D unresolved. This clonotype was obtained from a human donor with alopecia areata. CDR3 bases: TGTGCCAGCGGTGACAATGAGCAGTTCTTC. Translating gives CASGDNEQFF.